The clone carrying this T cell receptor (beta chain) was found once. This record belongs to a study of blood T cell repertoires in COVID-19. The V gene's germline CDR1 is GTSNPN and CDR2 SVGIG (reference sequence). The CDR3 is 13 residues long. V gave up 4 bases and J gave up 3 bases, with 12 bases separating them. Source study methods: Reference gene primer amplification yielded estimated nucleated cell counts. Sequenced by immunoSEQ multiplex PCR; TCRdb stores in-frame clones only, minus some. V and J calls and clone size are as listed in that table; D and trimming were resolved from the DNA. The data hold 90,000 to 150,000 clones, with around nine tenths observed a single time.

The sample comprised peripheral blood. This TCR was recovered from a human donor with acute or convalescent COVID-19. The donor label of this sample is uncertain. This chain joins TRBV30 and TRBJ1-1, with D maybe TRBD1 (6 bases). The CDR3 DNA follows: TGTGCCTGGAATACCCCAGGGGACACTGAAGCTTTCTTT. It encodes CAWNTPGDTEAFF.